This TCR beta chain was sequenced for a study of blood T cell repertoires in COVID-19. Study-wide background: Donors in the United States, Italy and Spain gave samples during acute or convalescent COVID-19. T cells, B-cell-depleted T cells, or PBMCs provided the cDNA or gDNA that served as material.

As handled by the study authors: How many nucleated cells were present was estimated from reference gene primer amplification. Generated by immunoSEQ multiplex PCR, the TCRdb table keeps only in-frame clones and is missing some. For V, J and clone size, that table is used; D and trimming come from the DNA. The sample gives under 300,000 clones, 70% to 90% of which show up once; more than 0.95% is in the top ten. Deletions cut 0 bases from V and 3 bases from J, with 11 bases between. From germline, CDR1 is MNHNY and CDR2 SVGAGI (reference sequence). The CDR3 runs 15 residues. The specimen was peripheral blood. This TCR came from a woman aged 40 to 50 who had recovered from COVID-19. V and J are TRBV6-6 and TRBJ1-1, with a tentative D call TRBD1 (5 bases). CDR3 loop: CASSYSNGAYTEAFF. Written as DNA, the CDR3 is TGTGCCAGCAGTTACTCGAATGGGGCATACACTGAAGCTTTCTTT.